This entry features one T cell receptor (gamma chain) sequence. In its sample, this clone was seen a few times. Its antigen has not been determined. This probably arose from a read error, given a far larger clone one base away. The sample is drawn from a study of gamma-delta chains in newborns, infants, children (dated by TCRdb to about 2019). Looking at the study overall: According to the study title, microbial exposure causes polyclonal expansion of innate gammadelta T cells right after birth. The study investigated how microbial exposure shaped innate gammadelta T cell populations in human newborns immediately after birth.

Reading the germline V gene (reference sequence) gives CDR1 GITISATS and CDR2 ISYDGTV. The CDR3 goes from the cysteine to the phenylalanine over 16 residues. Kept here is only the CDR3 DNA, which spans 48 bases and is read in frame from base 1. The listed sequencing device is Illumina MiSeq. TCRdb reran clone calling on the public reads with CATT; rows sharing one DNA sequence were then combined. The sample table records 550 to 700 gamma-chain clones; around 40% of these occur just once. Nearly 30% of the sample goes to the ten largest clones. Input material: blood. The J gene has no call, while the V gene is TRGV9. This clonotype was obtained from a child who was a newborn, infant or young child, either healthy, febrile or measles-vaccinated (not recorded which). The DNA sequence follows: TGTGCCTTGTGGGAGGTGCAAGAGTTGGGCAAAAAAATCGAGGTATTT. This gives the protein CALWEVQELGKKIEVF.